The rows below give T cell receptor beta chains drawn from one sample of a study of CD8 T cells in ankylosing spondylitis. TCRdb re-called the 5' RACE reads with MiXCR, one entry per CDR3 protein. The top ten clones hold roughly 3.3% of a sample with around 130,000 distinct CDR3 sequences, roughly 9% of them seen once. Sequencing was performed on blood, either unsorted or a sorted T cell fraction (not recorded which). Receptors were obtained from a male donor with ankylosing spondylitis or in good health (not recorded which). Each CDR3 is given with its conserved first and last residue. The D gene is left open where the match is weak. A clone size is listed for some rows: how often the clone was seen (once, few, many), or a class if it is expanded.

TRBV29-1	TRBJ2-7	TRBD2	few	TGCAGCGTTCGGGCGGGAGGGCCTTACGAGCAGTACTTC	CSVRAGGPYEQYF
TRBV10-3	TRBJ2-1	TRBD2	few	TGTGCCATCAGTTTAGCGGGAGTGTCAAATGAGCAGTTCTTC	CAISLAGVSNEQFF
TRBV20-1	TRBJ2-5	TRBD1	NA	TGCAGTGCTGCCGGGACAGGGGTCCAAGAGACCCAGTACTTC	CSAAGTGVQETQYF
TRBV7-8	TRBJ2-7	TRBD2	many	TGTGCCAGCAGCTTAGCGGGAGGGCCGTTTTACGAGCAGTACTTC	CASSLAGGPFYEQYF
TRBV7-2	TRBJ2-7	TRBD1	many	TGTGCCAGCAGCATCGACAGGGGGCGCCCCTACGAGCAGTACTTC	CASSIDRGRPYEQYF
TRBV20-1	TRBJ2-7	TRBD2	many	TGCAGTGCTAGGTCCCCTAGCGGGACAGACGAGCAGTACTTC	CSARSPSGTDEQYF
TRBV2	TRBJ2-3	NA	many	TGTGCCAGCAGTGCGAGGGGGTCAGATACGCAGTATTTT	CASSARGSDTQYF
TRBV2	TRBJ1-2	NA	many	TGTGCCAGCGGAGGGGAACAGGGTATAGTCACGTCCACCTTC	CASGGEQGIVTSTF
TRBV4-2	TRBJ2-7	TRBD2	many	TGTGCCAGCAGCCAAGAAATGACTAGCGGGAGTGCCTACGAGCAGTACTTC	CASSQEMTSGSAYEQYF
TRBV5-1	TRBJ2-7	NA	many	TGCGCCAGCAGCTTGTTGACGGAGACCTACGAGCAGTACTTC	CASSLLTETYEQYF
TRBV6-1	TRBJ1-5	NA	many	TGTGCCAGCAGTGTATCACAGGAAAGCAATCAGCCCCAGCATTTT	CASSVSQESNQPQHF
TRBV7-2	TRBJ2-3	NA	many	TGTGCCAGCAGCTCACAGAGGGCTACGCAGTATTTT	CASSSQRATQYF
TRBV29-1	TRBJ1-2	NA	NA	TGCAGCGTTGAATCCCACAGGGCCTATGGCTACACCTTC	CSVESHRAYGYTF
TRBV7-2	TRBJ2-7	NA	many	TGTGCCAGCAGCTTAGGGCCAGAATCGGCTTACGAGCAGTACTTC	CASSLGPESAYEQYF
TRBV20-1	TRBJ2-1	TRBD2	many	TGCAGTGCTAGAGATCCGGGAGGGCCCAATGAGCAGTTCTTC	CSARDPGGPNEQFF
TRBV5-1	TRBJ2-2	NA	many	TGCGCCAGCAGCATCGGACAGAGCAACACCGGGGAGCTGTTTTTT	CASSIGQSNTGELFF
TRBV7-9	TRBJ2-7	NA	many	TGTGCCAGCAGCACCGGGGCATCCTACGAGCAGTACTTC	CASSTGASYEQYF
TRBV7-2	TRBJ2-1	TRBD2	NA	TGTGCCAGCAGCACCAGGACTAGCGGGAGTGATGAGCAGTTCTTC	CASSTRTSGSDEQFF
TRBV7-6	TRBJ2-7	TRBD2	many	TGTGCCAGCAGTCTAGGACTAGCGGGGCGCTACGAGCAGTACTTC	CASSLGLAGRYEQYF
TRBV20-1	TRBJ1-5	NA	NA	TGCAGTGCTAGAGTTGGGATGGGGGGGTTCGGTCAGCCCCAGCATTTT	CSARVGMGGFGQPQHF
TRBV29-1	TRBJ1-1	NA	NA	TGCAGCGTTGATTTTCTGAGACACACTGAAGCTTTCTTT	CSVDFLRHTEAFF
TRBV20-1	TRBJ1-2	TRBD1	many	TGCAGTGCTAGTACTCAGACAGGGGGAATTCGAGATGGCTACACCTTC	CSASTQTGGIRDGYTF
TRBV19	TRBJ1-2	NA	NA	TGTGCCAGTAGTATCTTCGGACAAGGCCGTTATGGCTACACCTTC	CASSIFGQGRYGYTF
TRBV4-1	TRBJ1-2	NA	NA	TGCGCCAGCAGCCCTTCCCGGGGGTATGGCTACACCTTC	CASSPSRGYGYTF
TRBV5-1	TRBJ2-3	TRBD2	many	TGCGCCAGCAGCTTGGCCGCTAGCGGGTTCAGCACAGATACGCAGTATTTT	CASSLAASGFSTDTQYF
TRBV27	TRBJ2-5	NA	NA	TGTGCCACCGGGTGGGTTAAGGAGACCCAGTACTTC	CATGWVKETQYF
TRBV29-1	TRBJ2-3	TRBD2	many	TGCAGCGCCTCAAGTGGGCGGGAGGAAAGAGATACGCAGTATTTT	CSASSGREERDTQYF
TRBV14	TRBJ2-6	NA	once	TGTGCCAGCAGCAAAGTTCTGGCTGGGGCCAACGTCCTGACTTTC	CASSKVLAGANVLTF
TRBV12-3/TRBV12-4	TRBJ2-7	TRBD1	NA	TGTGCCAGCAGTTCCCCGGGACAGCCCTACGAGCAGTACTTC	CASSSPGQPYEQYF
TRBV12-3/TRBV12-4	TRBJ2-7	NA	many	TGTGCCAGCAGTTTAGCGGGAGTGGGTTTCGAGCAGTACTTC	CASSLAGVGFEQYF
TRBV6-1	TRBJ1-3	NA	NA	TGTGCCAGCAAACCCGGGACAATCTCTGGAAACACCATATATTTT	CASKPGTISGNTIYF
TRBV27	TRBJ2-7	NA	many	TGTGCCAGCAGTCCAGACCGGCAGGGGTCCGAGCAGTACTTC	CASSPDRQGSEQYF
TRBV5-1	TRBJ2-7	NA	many	TGCGCCAGCAGCTTGGTTTTTCAAGGGGAGGACGAGCAGTACTTC	CASSLVFQGEDEQYF
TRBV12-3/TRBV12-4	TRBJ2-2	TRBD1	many	TGTGCCAGCAGGCGACAGGGCCAGAACACCGGGGAGCTGTTTTTT	CASRRQGQNTGELFF
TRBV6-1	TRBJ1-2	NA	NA	TGTGCCAGCAGTCAGGACAACCCTAACTATGGCTACACCTTC	CASSQDNPNYGYTF
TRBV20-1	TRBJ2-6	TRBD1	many	TGCAGTGCTACGTCCTTACAGGGGTGGGGGGCCAACGTCCTGACTTTC	CSATSLQGWGANVLTF
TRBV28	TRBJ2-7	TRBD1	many	TGTGCCAGCAGGGGGACAGCGACTACCTACGAGCAGTACTTC	CASRGTATTYEQYF
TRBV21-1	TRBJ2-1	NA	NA	TGTGCCAGCGCGACGGTTGAGCAGTTCTTC	CASATVEQFF
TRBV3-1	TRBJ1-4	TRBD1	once	TGTGCCAGCAGTCCCTACAGGGGGCTCGTTGAAAAACTGTTTTTT	CASSPYRGLVEKLFF
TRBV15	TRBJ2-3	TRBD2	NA	TGTGCCACCAGCTCCCTCAGCGGGAGGGCCGAAGATACGCAGTATTTT	CATSSLSGRAEDTQYF
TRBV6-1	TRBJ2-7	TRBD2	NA	TGTGCCAGCAGGACCCGAGCGGGGACCTACGAGCAGTACTTC	CASRTRAGTYEQYF
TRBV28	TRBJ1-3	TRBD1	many	TGTGCCAGCAGCAATCAGGGGGCGCGTGGAAACACCATATATTTT	CASSNQGARGNTIYF